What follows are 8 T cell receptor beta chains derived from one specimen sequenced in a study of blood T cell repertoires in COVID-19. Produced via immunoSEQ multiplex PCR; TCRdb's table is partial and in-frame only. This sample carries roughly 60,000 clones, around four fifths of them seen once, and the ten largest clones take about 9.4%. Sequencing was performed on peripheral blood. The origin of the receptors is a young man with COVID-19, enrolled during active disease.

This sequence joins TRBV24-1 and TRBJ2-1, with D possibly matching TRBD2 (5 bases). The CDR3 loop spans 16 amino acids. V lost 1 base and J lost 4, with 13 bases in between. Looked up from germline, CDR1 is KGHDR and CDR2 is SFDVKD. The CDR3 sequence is CATSDLIGLKYNEQFF. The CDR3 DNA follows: TGTGCCACCAGTGATTTAATTGGACTGAAGTACAATGAGCAGTTCTTC.

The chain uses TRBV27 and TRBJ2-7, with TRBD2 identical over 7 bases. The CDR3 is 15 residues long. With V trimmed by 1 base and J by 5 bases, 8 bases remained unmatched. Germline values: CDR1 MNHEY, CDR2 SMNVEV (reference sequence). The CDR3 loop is CASSLFFGSGNEQYF. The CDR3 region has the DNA TGTGCCAGCAGTTTATTCTTCGGCAGCGGGAACGAGCAGTACTTC.

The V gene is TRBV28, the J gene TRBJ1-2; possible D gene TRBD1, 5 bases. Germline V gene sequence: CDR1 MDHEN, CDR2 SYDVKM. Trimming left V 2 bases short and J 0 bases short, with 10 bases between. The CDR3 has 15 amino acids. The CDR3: CASSLRQSPNYGYTF. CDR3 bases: TGTGCCAGCAGTTTACGACAGTCTCCTAACTATGGCTACACCTTC.

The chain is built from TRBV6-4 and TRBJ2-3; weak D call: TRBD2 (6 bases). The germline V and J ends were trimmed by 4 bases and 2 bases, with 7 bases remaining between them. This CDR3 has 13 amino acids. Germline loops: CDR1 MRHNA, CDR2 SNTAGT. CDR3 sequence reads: CASSAGDTDTQYF. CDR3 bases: TGTGCCAGCAGTGCGGGAGACACAGATACGCAGTATTTT.

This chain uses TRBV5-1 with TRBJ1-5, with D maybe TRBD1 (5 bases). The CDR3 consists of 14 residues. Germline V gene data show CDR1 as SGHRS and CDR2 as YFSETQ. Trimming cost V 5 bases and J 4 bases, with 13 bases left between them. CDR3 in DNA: TGCGCCAGCAGTACCCAGGGTGGGAATCAGCCCCAGCATTTT. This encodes CASSTQGGNQPQHF.

For the CDR3, the DNA is TGCGCCAGCAGTGGAGTAGTACCCGATGAGCAGTTCTTC. Translating it yields CASSGVVPDEQFF. The chain recombines TRBV10-2 with TRBJ2-1; no clear D. The CDR3 is made up of 13 amino acids. Trimming stripped 4 bases from V and 8 bases from J, with 12 bases between. The germline CDR1 and CDR2 sequences are WSHSY and SAAADI.

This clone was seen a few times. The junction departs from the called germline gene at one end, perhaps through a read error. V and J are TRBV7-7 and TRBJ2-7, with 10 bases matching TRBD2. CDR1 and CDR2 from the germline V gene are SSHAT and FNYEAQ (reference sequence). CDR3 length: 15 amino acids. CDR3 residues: CASSPIGLAAYEQYF. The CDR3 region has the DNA TGTGCTAGCAGCCCAATTGGACTAGCGGCCTACGAGCAGTACTTC.

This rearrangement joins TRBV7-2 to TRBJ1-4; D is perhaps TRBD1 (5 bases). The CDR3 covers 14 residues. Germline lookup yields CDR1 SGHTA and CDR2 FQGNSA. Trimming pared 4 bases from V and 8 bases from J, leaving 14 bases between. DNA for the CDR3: TGTGCCAGCAGCTCTTTTTCGGGGGAAGAAAAACTGTTTTTT. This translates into CASSSFSGEEKLFF.